Shown below are 23 T cell receptor beta chains from a single sample sequenced in a study of graft-versus-host responses after intestinal transplantation. Sequencing used immunoSEQ multiplex PCR; TCRdb keeps in-frame clones, though not all of them. The table includes around 39,000 clones, more than 80% detected once. Sample: PBMCs, taken 734 days after intestinal transplantation. These receptors came from a human patient who received an intestinal transplant, so some T cells may come from the graft donor.

V gene TRBV14 combines with J gene TRBJ2-5; 9 bases are a match to TRBD1. Germline values: CDR1 SGHDN, CDR2 FVKESK. The CDR3 contains 14 residues. V lost 4 bases to trimming and J lost 5 bases; unmatched junction nucleotides: 5. CDR3 sequence: CASSPYGQGETQYF. The DNA for the CDR3 is TGTGCCAGCAGCCCGTATGGACAGGGGGAGACCCAGTACTTC.

The CDR3 DNA follows: TGTGCCACCAGCAGAGATAGGGCCGGAAACACCATATATTTT. This sequence encodes CATSRDRAGNTIYF. The chain joins TRBV15 to TRBJ1-3, with D unclear. V lost 0 bases and J lost 4, with 7 bases in between. Germline-derived CDR1 and CDR2 are LNHNV and YYDKDF (reference sequence). This CDR3 spans 14 amino acids.

This chain joins TRBV28 and TRBJ2-7; D is perhaps TRBD1 or TRBD2 (6 bases each). CDR1 is MDHEN and CDR2 is SYDVKM in the germline V gene. V was shortened by 3 bases and J by 3 bases, with 15 bases between the two germline ends. The CDR3 length is 15 residues. The CDR3 region has the DNA TGTGCCAGCAGTTTGACGGGGGACACAATCTACGAGCAGTACTTC. Protein product: CASSLTGDTIYEQYF.

This sequence joins TRBV19 and TRBJ2-5; D possibly matches TRBD1 or TRBD2 (5 bases each). Germline-derived CDR1 and CDR2 are LNHDA and SQIVND (reference sequence). CDR3 length: 17 amino acids. V lost 1 base and J 0 bases, leaving 15 bases between the germline ends. The CDR3 bases are TGTGCCAGTAGTATAGGCCCGGGACGGACGTACCAAGAGACCCAGTACTTC. This gives the protein CASSIGPGRTYQETQYF.

The genes are TRBV27 and TRBJ1-2; TRBD1 is a possible D gene (5 bases). The CDR3 extends over 15 amino acids. From germline, CDR1 is MNHEY and CDR2 SMNVEV (reference sequence). V was cut by 10 bases and J by 4 bases, with 22 bases left in between. CDR3 loop: CATKEGFDGAYGYTF. As DNA, the CDR3 is TGTGCCACCAAGGAGGGGTTTGACGGGGCCTATGGCTACACCTTC.

The genes are TRBV4-1 and TRBJ1-5, with D hard to call. This CDR3 region has 13 residues. Trimming pared 4 bases from V and 7 bases from J, leaving 11 bases between. Germline loops: CDR1 MGHRA, CDR2 YSYEKL. CDR3 loop: CASSPLGRQPQHF. As DNA, the CDR3 is TGCGCCAGCAGCCCCCTGGGCAGGCAGCCCCAGCATTTT.

The chain combines TRBV28 with TRBJ1-1, with TRBD1 matching over 7 bases. V lost 5 bases, J lost 6 bases, and 15 bases stayed unmatched. Germline V gives CDR1 MDHEN, CDR2 SYDVKM. There are 16 residues in the CDR3. CDR3 bases: TGTGCCAGCAGTCGAGCCACAGGGGCGGTCGACGCTGAAGCTTTCTTT. Residues: CASSRATGAVDAEAFF.

The CDR3 here is CATYKGGDSNQPQHF. The CDR3 region has the DNA TGTGCCACCTACAAGGGAGGGGATAGCAATCAGCCCCAGCATTTT. V is TRBV6-6 and J is TRBJ1-5; weak D call: TRBD1 (5 bases). The CDR3 has 15 residues. V lost 10 bases to trimming and J lost 0 bases, with 16 bases between them. In germline, CDR1 is MNHNY, CDR2 SVGAGI (reference sequence).

The chain carries TRBV2 and TRBJ2-3; 7 positions match TRBD2. Germline V gene sequence: CDR1 SNHLY, CDR2 FYNNEI. This CDR3 is 15 amino acids long. V was pared by 2 bases and J by 3 bases, with 5 bases of the junction left unmatched. Here the CDR3 reads CASSESRDYTDTQYF. The CDR3 DNA reads as TGTGCCAGCAGTGAATCCAGGGACTATACAGATACGCAGTATTTT.

This clone was seen just once. V is TRBV6-6 and J is TRBJ1-3; D is perhaps TRBD1 (6 bases). Germline CDR1 and CDR2: MNHNY and SVGAGI (reference sequence). Trimming took off 5 bases at V and 7 bases at J, with 18 bases between the two ends. This CDR3 is built from 15 residues. For the CDR3, the DNA is TGTGCCAGCAGTCTCCCGAGGGGGGGTAGCAACACCATATATTTT. This encodes CASSLPRGGSNTIYF.

This clone has a single count. This sequence joins TRBV6-6 and TRBJ1-5; D is possibly TRBD1 (5 bases). The germline V gene encodes CDR1 MNHNY and CDR2 SVGAGI (reference sequence). V lost 5 bases to trimming and J lost 9 bases, with 14 bases between them. The CDR3 has 13 residues. The DNA of the CDR3 is TGTGCCAGCAGTCACCCCCAGGGCCGGCCCCAGCATTTT. Its protein is CASSHPQGRPQHF.

The gene calls are TRBV18 and TRBJ2-7, with D possibly being TRBD1 (6 bases). V lost 0 bases and J lost 4, with 16 bases in between. CDR1 and CDR2 (germline): KGHSH, LQKENI. This CDR3 comprises 16 residues. This CDR3 reads CASSPPLKGVRYEQYF. The CDR3 DNA sequence: TGTGCCAGCTCACCACCGTTAAAGGGGGTTAGGTACGAGCAGTACTTC.

V and J are TRBV7-9 and TRBJ2-5; D ambiguous. Per the germline V gene, CDR1 is SEHNR and CDR2 is FQNEAQ (reference sequence). V lost 3 bases and J 4 bases, leaving 12 bases between the germline ends. The CDR3 loop spans 14 amino acids. CDR3 nucleotides: TGTGCCAGCAGCTTGGGTAGGGTGGGAGAGACCCAGTACTTC. This codes for CASSLGRVGETQYF.

CDR3 loop: CASSYYQGIGNEQFF. For the CDR3, the DNA is TGTGCCAGCAGTTACTATCAGGGAATCGGAAATGAGCAGTTCTTC. This rearrangement joins TRBV6-5 to TRBJ2-1; TRBD1 is a possible D gene (5 bases). In germline, CDR1 is MNHEY, CDR2 SVGAGI. Trimming stripped 1 base from V and 7 bases from J, with 14 bases between. There are 15 residues in the CDR3.

The chain recombines TRBV30 with TRBJ2-4; D not certain. Germline V gene data show CDR1 as GTSNPN and CDR2 as SVGIG (reference sequence). The CDR3 is 15 residues long. V lost 2 bases, J lost 0 bases, and 11 bases lay in between. The CDR3, as DNA: TGTGCCTGGAGTAGCCGGACGATAGCCAAAAACATTCAGTACTTC. This sequence encodes CAWSSRTIAKNIQYF.

V gene TRBV5-6 combines with J gene TRBJ2-3, with D possibly TRBD2 on 6 matching bases. Germline lookup yields CDR1 SGHDT and CDR2 YYEEEE. The CDR3 consists of 12 residues. V lost 5 bases to trimming and J lost 4 bases, with 8 bases between them. Written as DNA, the CDR3 is TGTGCCAGCAGTTGGAGGGCAGATACGCAGTATTTT. Amino acids: CASSWRADTQYF.

The chain has TRBV10-3 and TRBJ1-4; D might be TRBD1 (6 bases). CDR1 and CDR2 (germline): ENHRY, SYGVKD. This CDR3 region has 13 residues. CDR3 residues: CGGWSRGTEKLFF. The CDR3, as DNA: TGTGGCGGTTGGTCAAGGGGGACTGAAAAACTGTTTTTT.

This chain connects TRBV6-5 to TRBJ2-3, with TRBD2 identical over 7 bases. The ends lost 0 bases at V and 0 bases at J; junction bases unmatched: 3. The CDR3 length is 16 residues. The V gene's germline CDR1 is MNHEY and CDR2 SVGAGI. DNA of the CDR3: TGTGCCAGCAGTTACTCAGCGGGAACTAGCACAGATACGCAGTATTTT. Protein product: CASSYSAGTSTDTQYF.

Regarding this clone: Other DNA sequences in the sample encode the same CDR3. This sequence joins TRBV4-1 and TRBJ2-7; D unresolved. This CDR3 is built from 12 residues. The germline V gene has CDR1 MGHRA and CDR2 YSYEKL. V gave up 0 bases and J gave up 3 bases, with 3 bases separating them. This CDR3 reads CASSQEGYEQYF. The CDR3 DNA follows: TGCGCCAGCAGCCAAGAGGGCTACGAGCAGTACTTC.

The rearrangement joins TRBV28 to TRBJ1-1, with D uncertain. The CDR3 runs to 10 residues. Germline-derived CDR1 and CDR2 are MDHEN and SYDVKM. V lost 8 bases and J 7 bases, leaving 8 bases between the germline ends. The DNA for the CDR3 is TGTGCCAGCCAGACCGGTGAAGCTTTCTTT. Translating it yields CASQTGEAFF.

The chain employs TRBV7-3 and TRBJ2-7, with D tentatively TRBD2 (6 bases). CDR1 and CDR2 from the germline V gene are SGHTA and FQGTGA. There are 15 residues in the CDR3. The V gene lost 5 bases and the J gene lost 0 bases, with 14 bases spanning the gap. The CDR3 bases are TGTGCCAGCAGCCGTAGCGGAGGCAGCTCCTACGAGCAGTACTTC. It yields the protein CASSRSGGSSYEQYF.

The chain couples TRBV18 to TRBJ2-2; TRBD1 matches 8 bases. The V segment lost 6 bases and the J segment 1 base; nucleotides outside the gene matches: 7. Germline CDR1 is KGHSH and CDR2 is LQKENI. This CDR3 has 16 amino acids. The CDR3 spells CASSPGQGWNTGELFF. In DNA form, the CDR3 reads TGTGCCAGCTCGCCCGGACAGGGTTGGAACACCGGGGAGCTGTTTTTT.

Notes on this clone: The same CDR3 also results from other DNA sequences found in this sample. The genes are TRBV21-1 and TRBJ1-5; the table calls TRBD1, which could not be checked here. TRBV21-1 is labeled a pseudogene. The CDR3 extends over 17 amino acids. Here the CDR3 reads CASSKVFRAGDNQPQHF. The CDR3 DNA sequence: TGTGCCAGCAGCAAAGTATTCAGGGCAGGGGACAATCAGCCCCAGCATTTT.